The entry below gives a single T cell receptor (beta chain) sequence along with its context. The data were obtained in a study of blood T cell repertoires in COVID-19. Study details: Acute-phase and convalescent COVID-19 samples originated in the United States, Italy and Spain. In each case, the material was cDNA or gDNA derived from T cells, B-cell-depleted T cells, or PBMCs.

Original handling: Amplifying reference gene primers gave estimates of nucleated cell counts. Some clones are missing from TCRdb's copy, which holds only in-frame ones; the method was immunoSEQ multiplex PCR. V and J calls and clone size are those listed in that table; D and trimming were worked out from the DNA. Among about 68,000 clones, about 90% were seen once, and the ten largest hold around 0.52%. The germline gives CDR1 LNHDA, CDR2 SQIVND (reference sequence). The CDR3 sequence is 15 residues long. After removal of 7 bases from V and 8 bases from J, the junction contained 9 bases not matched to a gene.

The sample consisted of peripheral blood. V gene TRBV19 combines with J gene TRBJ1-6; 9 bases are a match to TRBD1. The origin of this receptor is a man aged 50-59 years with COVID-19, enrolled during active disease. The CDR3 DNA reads TGTGCCAGTACGCAACCTGGGACAGGGTATTCACCCCTCCACTTT. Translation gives CASTQPGTGYSPLHF.